This TCR beta chain was profiled in a study of CD8+CD57+ T cells in acquired aplastic anemia. The study's findings and limits: Common to patients and controls were about 31 CD8+ CDR3 sequences.

The template used for profiling TCR beta VDJ and CDR3 was genomic DNA. TCRdb reprocessed the reads with MiXCR, giving one entry per CDR3 protein. The data hold roughly 260,000 distinct CDR3 sequences, with approximately 45% observed a single time. The sample holds one count of this clonotype. Its antigen is as yet unknown. Patients chosen for sequencing had shown CD8+CD57+ cell expansion by flow cytometry. Losses at the gene ends were 7 bases for V and 11 bases for J; bases not matched to a gene: 15. The CDR3 extends over 15 amino acids. Sequences were obtained from sorted CD4+, CD8+, or CD8+CD57+ T cells (not recorded which) from PBMCs. This receptor was taken from a human donor with aplastic anemia. The chain carries TRBV12-3 or TRBV12-4 and TRBJ2-3; 10 positions match TRBD1. The CDR3 DNA follows: TGTGCCAGCATTCAGGACAGGGGGTTCCACAATGAGCAGTATTTT. Translating it yields CASIQDRGFHNEQYF.